The rows below give T cell receptor beta chains drawn from one sample of a study of blood T cell repertoires in COVID-19. Data came from immunoSEQ multiplex PCR; TCRdb stores just in-frame clones and leaves some out. The sample has 210,000 or so clones, around four fifths seen once. Source material: peripheral blood. Receptors originate from a woman aged 80 or older with active or convalescent COVID-19. Both conserved end residues are part of each CDR3. Each record gives: V gene, J gene, clone size, D gene, CDR3 protein, CDR3 DNA. The D gene is left open where the match is weak. Size tells how often a clone was seen (once, few, many) or the class of an expanded clone, and some rows leave it out.

V: TRBV2; J: TRBJ1-6; size: NA; D: TRBD1; CDR3: CASRQEGGLSPLHF; DNA: TGTGCCAGCAGGCAGGAAGGGGGCCTTTCACCCCTCCACTTT
V: TRBV6-2/TRBV6-3; J: TRBJ1-1; size: NA; D: NA; CDR3: CASSYSKYVRVAAEAFF; DNA: TGTGCCAGCAGTTACTCGAAATACGTTAGGGTAGCGGCTGAAGCTTTCTTT
V: TRBV19; J: TRBJ1-3; size: NA; D: NA; CDR3: CASSRDNSGNTIYF; DNA: TGTGCCAGTAGTAGGGACAACTCTGGAAACACCATATATTTT
V: TRBV5-6; J: TRBJ1-6; size: NA; D: TRBD1; CDR3: CASSEGTGFHNSPLHF; DNA: TGTGCCAGCAGCGAGGGGACAGGTTTTCATAATTCACCCCTCCACTTT
V: TRBV29-1; J: TRBJ1-5; size: NA; D: NA; CDR3: CSRNKDIDQPQHF; DNA: TGCAGCCGTAATAAGGACATCGATCAGCCCCAGCATTTT
V: TRBV6-6; J: TRBJ2-1; size: few; D: NA; CDR3: CASTAGDNEQFF; DNA: TGTGCCAGCACGGCCGGGGACAATGAGCAGTTCTTC
V: TRBV29-1; J: TRBJ2-7; size: NA; D: TRBD2; CDR3: CSVEGLARGSYEQYF; DNA: TGCAGCGTTGAAGGACTAGCGCGGGGTTCCTACGAGCAGTACTTC
V: TRBV7-9; J: TRBJ1-1; size: NA; D: NA; CDR3: CASSLGQGNTEAFF; DNA: TGTGCCAGCAGCTTGGGCCAGGGGAACACTGAAGCTTTCTTT
V: TRBV7-9; J: TRBJ2-3; size: NA; D: TRBD1; CDR3: CASSQGAAGTDTQYF; DNA: TGTGCCAGCTCCCAGGGGGCCGCTGGCACAGATACGCAGTATTTT
V: TRBV6-5; J: TRBJ1-2; size: NA; D: TRBD1; CDR3: CASRTADRGYGYTF; DNA: TGTGCCAGCAGAACTGCGGACAGGGGGTATGGCTACACCTTC
V: TRBV3-1/TRBV3-2; J: TRBJ2-7; size: NA; D: TRBD2; CDR3: CASSQDSSGGTYEQYF; DNA: TGTGCCAGCAGCCAAGACTCTAGCGGAGGGACCTACGAGCAGTACTTC
V: TRBV7-9; J: TRBJ1-5; size: NA; D: NA; CDR3: CASSSSGRPQHF; DNA: TGTGCCAGCAGCTCTAGTGGTCGGCCCCAGCATTTT
V: TRBV28; J: TRBJ1-4; size: NA; D: NA; CDR3: CASSFTPVAGTNEKLFF; DNA: TGTGCCAGCAGTTTTACTCCCGTTGCGGGGACTAATGAAAAACTGTTTTTT